Below, one T cell receptor (beta chain) is given with its context. This sample was included in a study of T cells in narcolepsy. The CDR3 loop spans 15 amino acids. CDR1 and CDR2 (germline): KGHSH, LQKENI. V lost 3 bases and J 4 bases, leaving 15 bases between the germline ends. Method: immunoSEQ multiplex PCR; TCRdb's copy keeps in-frame clones and lacks some. This table has tens of thousands of clones, approximately 80% appearing once. V gene TRBV18 combines with J gene TRBJ1-1, with TRBD1 as a possible D gene (5 bases). The sequenced sample consisted of CD45RA- memory CD4+ T cells from PBMCs. The TCR was taken from a human donor with narcolepsy. CDR3 in amino acids: CASSPQGPEFTEAFF. CDR3 sequence (DNA): TGTGCCAGCTCACCCCAGGGACCCGAATTCACTGAAGCTTTCTTT.